Listed here are 16 T cell receptor beta chains from one sample, sequenced in a study of shared clonotypes between healthy human individuals. TCRdb's copy holds only in-frame clones and misses some; the assay was immunoSEQ multiplex PCR. Counted here are 2 million to 2.5 million clones, roughly 92% occurring once; the ten biggest clones make up 0.37%. The sample consisted of naive CD4+ T cells from PBMCs. Subset defined: CD45RA+ positively selected. The receptors stem from a man aged 18 to 30 in good health. Some clones in this sample may be carry-over from other donors' samples.

The chain combines TRBV7-9 with TRBJ2-1; no clear D gene. The CDR3 sequence is 11 residues long. The germline CDR1 and CDR2 sequences are SEHNR and FQNEAQ (reference sequence). CDR3 sequence: CATGIGDEQFF. In DNA form, the CDR3 reads TGTGCAACCGGCATTGGGGATGAGCAGTTCTTC.

This clone was seen just once. The V call is TRBV28, the J call TRBJ2-7; D is unclear. Per germline, CDR1 MDHEN and CDR2 SYDVKM. With 3 bases removed from V and 2 bases from J, the gap between germline ends came to 8 bases. The length of the CDR3 is 13 residues. The CDR3 DNA reads TGTGCCAGCAGTTTTCCCACGACCTACGAGCAGTACTTC. This sequence encodes CASSFPTTYEQYF.

The gene calls are TRBV29-1 and TRBJ2-1; possible D gene TRBD2, 5 bases. CDR1 is SQVTM, CDR2 ANQGSEA, per germline. The CDR3 totals 13 residues. V was shortened by 8 bases and J by 4 bases, with 15 bases between the two germline ends. This CDR3 is CSFHGNSYNEQFF. In DNA, the CDR3 is TGCAGCTTTCACGGGAATTCGTACAATGAGCAGTTCTTC.

The chain combines TRBV7-3 with TRBJ2-3; the D gene is possibly TRBD2 (5 bases). V was cut by 1 base and J by 4 bases, with 9 bases left in between. Germline V CDR1 and CDR2: SGHTA, FQGTGA. There are 14 residues in the CDR3. The CDR3 sequence is CASSLNSAPDTQYF. The CDR3 coding sequence is TGTGCCAGCAGCTTAAATAGCGCACCAGATACGCAGTATTTT.

V and J are TRBV6-6 and TRBJ1-2, with D unresolved. Trimming stripped 7 bases from V and 0 bases from J, with 9 bases between. CDR1 and CDR2 (germline): MNHNY, SVGAGI (reference sequence). This CDR3 is 13 amino acids long. Written as DNA, the CDR3 is TGTGCCAGCACTCCTGGAGCTAACTATGGCTACACCTTC. Its translation: CASTPGANYGYTF.

This clone is a singleton in its sample. The chain has TRBV10-3 and TRBJ2-6, with 8 bases identical to TRBD1. In germline, CDR1 is ENHRY, CDR2 SYGVKD. Trimming at V came to 7 bases and at J to 2 bases, leaving 10 bases not matched to a gene. There are 17 residues in the CDR3. In DNA, the CDR3 is TGTGCCATCAAGAAGGACAGGGAGTTAGCTGGGGCCAACGTCCTGACTTTC. It specifies CAIKKDRELAGANVLTF.

V is TRBV29-1 and J is TRBJ1-5; possibly TRBD1 for D (6 bases). This CDR3 has 12 amino acids. V shed 8 bases and J shed 1 base, with 9 bases lying between them. The germline V gene has CDR1 SQVTM and CDR2 ANQGSEA. The CDR3 sequence is CSTQGSNQPQHF. CDR3 nucleotide sequence: TGCAGCACACAGGGAAGCAATCAGCCCCAGCATTTT.

This clone was recorded only once. The same CDR3 also results from other DNA sequences found in this sample. The gene calls are TRBV29-1 and TRBJ2-1; TRBD2 aligns across 10 bases. V shed 7 bases and J 1 base; nucleotides not matched to a gene: 1. Germline loops: CDR1 SQVTM, CDR2 ANQGSEA. This CDR3 comprises 13 residues. The CDR3 DNA reads TGCAGCGCGACTAGCGGGTCCTACAATGAGCAGTTCTTC. Protein product: CSATSGSYNEQFF.

The chain joins TRBV11-1 to TRBJ1-1; D unresolved. The CDR3 length is 13 residues. V lost 1 base and J lost 2, with 5 bases in between. Germline loops: CDR1 SGHAT, CDR2 FQDESV (reference sequence). The CDR3 loop reads CASSLGLNTEAFF. CDR3 sequence (DNA): TGTGCCAGCAGCTTAGGCCTCAACACTGAAGCTTTCTTT.

This chain links TRBV19 with TRBJ2-3; D gene uncertain. The CDR3 extends over 12 amino acids. The V end lost 5 bases, the J end lost 5 bases, and 8 bases lay between the germline ends. Germline V gene sequence: CDR1 LNHDA, CDR2 SQIVND (reference sequence). CDR3 sequence (DNA): TGTGCCAGTAGTTCCCGGCGAGATACGCAGTATTTT. Translated, it gives CASSSRRDTQYF.

This clone was counted once. The chain joins TRBV5-4 to TRBJ2-7, with TRBD2 identical over 10 bases. The CDR3 has 18 residues. Looked up from germline, CDR1 is SGHNT and CDR2 is YYREEE (reference sequence). Trimming at V came to 4 bases and at J to 5 bases, leaving 18 bases not matched to a gene. DNA for the CDR3: TGTGCCAGCAGCCGGCGAGCACTAGCGGGAAAGTCAGCCCACGAGCAGTACTTC. This translates into CASSRRALAGKSAHEQYF.

The rearrangement joins TRBV27 to TRBJ2-3, with a tentative D call TRBD1 (5 bases). The V and J ends lost 3 bases and 4 bases respectively, with 17 bases between them. Germline values: CDR1 MNHEY, CDR2 SMNVEV (reference sequence). This CDR3 has 16 residues. DNA of the CDR3: TGTGCCAGCAGTTTTTGGGCACTACAGGCCGCAGATACGCAGTATTTT. Translating gives CASSFWALQAADTQYF.

This clone was detected once. Other DNA sequences in this sample translate to the same CDR3. This chain connects TRBV10-3 to TRBJ2-3, with D possibly TRBD2 on 6 matching bases. This CDR3 spans 12 amino acids. The ends were cut back, 6 bases at V and 4 bases at J, with 8 bases in the middle. Germline CDR1 ENHRY, CDR2 SYGVKD. CDR3 coding DNA: TGTGCCATCAGCGGAGGGGCAGATACGCAGTATTTT. Translated: CAISGGADTQYF.

This clone has just one count. The rearrangement joins TRBV9 to TRBJ2-7, with no clear D. The germline CDR1 and CDR2 sequences are SGDLS and YYNGEE. This CDR3 contains 13 residues. Between the trimmed V and J ends, which lost 3 bases and 0 bases, there was a span of 7 bases. Here the CDR3 DNA reads TGTGCCAGCAGCGGCCGTTACTCCTACGAGCAGTACTTC. Its protein is CASSGRYSYEQYF. Together with reference TRBV9 and TRBJ2-7, the CDR3 gives the full variable domain: DSGVTQTPKHLITATGQRVTLRCSPRSGDLSVYWYQQSLDQGLQFLIQYYNGEERAKGNILERFSAQQFPDLHSELNLSSLELGDSALYFCASSGRYSYEQYFGPGTRLTVT.

This chain links TRBV7-6 with TRBJ1-4, with 10 bases that match TRBD1. J gave up 6 bases and V 4 bases, and 14 bases lay outside the gene matches. This CDR3 comprises 18 residues. Germline CDR1 is SGHVS and CDR2 is FNYEAQ. CDR3 region: CASSSRGRQGAFDEKLFF. CDR3 sequence (DNA): TGTGCCAGCAGCTCACGTGGAAGACAGGGGGCTTTTGATGAAAAACTGTTTTTT.

This chain links TRBV5-1 with TRBJ1-4; 9 bases line up with TRBD1. The CDR3 covers 15 residues. The germline V gene has CDR1 SGHRS and CDR2 YFSETQ. V trimming: 3 bases; J trimming: 5 bases; junction bases outside the gene matches: 5. CDR3 amino acids: CASSSPGTGNEKLFF. Here the CDR3 DNA reads TGCGCCAGCAGCTCACCCGGGACAGGGAATGAAAAACTGTTTTTT.